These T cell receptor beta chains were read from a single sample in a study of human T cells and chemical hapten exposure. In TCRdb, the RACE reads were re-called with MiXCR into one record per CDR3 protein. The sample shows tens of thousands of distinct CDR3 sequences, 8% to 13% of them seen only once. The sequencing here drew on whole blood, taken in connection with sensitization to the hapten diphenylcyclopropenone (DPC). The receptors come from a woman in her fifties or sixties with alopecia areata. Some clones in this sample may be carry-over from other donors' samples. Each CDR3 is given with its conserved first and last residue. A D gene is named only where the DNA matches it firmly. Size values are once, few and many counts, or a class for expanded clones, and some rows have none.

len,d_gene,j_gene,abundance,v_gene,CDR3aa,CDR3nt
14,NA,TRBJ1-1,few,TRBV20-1,CSARAGGRGPEAFF,TGCAGTGCTAGAGCTGGGGGAAGGGGTCCTGAAGCTTTCTTT
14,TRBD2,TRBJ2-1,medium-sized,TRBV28,CASSSLAGVNEQFF,TGTGCCAGCAGTTCCCTAGCGGGTGTCAATGAGCAGTTCTTC
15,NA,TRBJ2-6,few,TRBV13,CASSFARSGANVLTF,TGTGCCAGCAGCTTCGCCCGTTCTGGGGCCAACGTCCTGACTTTC
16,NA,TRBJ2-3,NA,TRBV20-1,CSASVGKHLYTDTQYF,TGCAGTGCTAGCGTGGGGAAACACCTTTACACAGATACGCAGTATTTT
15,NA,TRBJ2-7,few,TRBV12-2,CASRQGTSDTYEQYF,TGTGCAAGTCGCCAGGGGACTAGCGACACCTACGAGCAGTACTTC
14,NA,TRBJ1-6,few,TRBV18,CASSPPVDSSPLHF,TGTGCCAGCTCACCACCAGTTGACAGTTCACCCCTCCACTTT
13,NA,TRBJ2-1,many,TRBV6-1,CASSGGSYNEQFF,TGTGCCAGCAGTGGGGGCTCCTACAATGAGCAGTTCTTC
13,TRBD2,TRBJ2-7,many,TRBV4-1,CASSQGLSYEQYF,TGCGCCAGCAGCCAGGGACTATCCTACGAGCAGTACTTC
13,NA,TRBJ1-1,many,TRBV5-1,CASSAGRASKAFF,TGCGCCAGCAGCGCGGGCCGGGCGTCGAAAGCTTTCTTT
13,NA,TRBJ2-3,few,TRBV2,CASSEAPLLTQYF,TGTGCCAGCAGTGAAGCCCCATTACTAACGCAGTATTTT
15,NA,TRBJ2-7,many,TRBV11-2,CASSLNRASSYEQYF,TGTGCCAGCAGCTTAAACAGGGCCAGCTCCTACGAGCAGTACTTC
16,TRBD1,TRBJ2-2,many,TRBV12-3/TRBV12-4,CASRSTGAPNTGELFF,TGTGCCAGCAGGAGCACAGGGGCCCCGAACACCGGGGAGCTGTTTTTT
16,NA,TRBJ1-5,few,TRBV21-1,CASSKGPGAPNQPQHF,TGTGCCAGCAGCAAAGGGCCGGGGGCGCCTAATCAGCCCCAGCATTTT
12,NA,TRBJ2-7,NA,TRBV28,CASRQWGYEQYF,TGTGCCAGCCGGCAGTGGGGCTACGAGCAGTACTTC
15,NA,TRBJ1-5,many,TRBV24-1,CATSVRQNSNQPQHF,TGTGCCACCAGCGTTCGACAGAATAGCAATCAGCCCCAGCATTTT
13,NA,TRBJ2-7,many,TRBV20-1,CSLPGPNNYEQYF,TGCAGTCTCCCCGGACCGAATAACTACGAGCAGTACTTC
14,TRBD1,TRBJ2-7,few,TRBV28,CASSFPGTAIEQYF,TGTGCCAGCTCTTTCCCCGGGACAGCGATCGAGCAGTACTTC
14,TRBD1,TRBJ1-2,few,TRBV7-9,CASSLAGGSYGYTF,TGTGCCAGCAGCTTAGCAGGGGGCAGCTATGGCTACACCTTC
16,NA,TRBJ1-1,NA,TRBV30,CAWSVLGPAGNTEAFF,TGTGCCTGGAGTGTACTGGGCCCCGCGGGGAACACTGAAGCTTTCTTT
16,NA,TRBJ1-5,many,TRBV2,CASRPRQGLQFQPQHF,TGTGCCAGCAGACCGCGGCAGGGTCTCCAATTTCAGCCCCAGCATTTT
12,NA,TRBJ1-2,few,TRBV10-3,CAISPTGSRYTF,TGTGCCATCAGTCCAACAGGTTCGCGCTACACCTTC
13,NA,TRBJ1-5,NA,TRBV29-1,CSVGDSPNQPQHF,TGCAGCGTTGGCGACAGCCCGAATCAGCCCCAGCATTTT
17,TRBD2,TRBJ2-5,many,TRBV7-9,CASSFRSLAGVSETQYF,TGTGCCAGCAGCTTTCGGTCACTAGCGGGAGTTAGTGAGACCCAGTACTTC
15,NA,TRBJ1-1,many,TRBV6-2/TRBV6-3,CASSVHRGQNTEAFF,TGTGCCAGCAGCGTACACCGCGGACAGAACACTGAAGCTTTCTTT
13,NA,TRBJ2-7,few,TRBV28,CASRQYEGIQQYF,TGTGCCAGCAGACAATACGAGGGGATCCAGCAGTACTTC
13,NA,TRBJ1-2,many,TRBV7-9,CASSPPRGYGYTF,TGTGCCAGCAGCCCCCCGAGAGGCTATGGCTACACCTTC
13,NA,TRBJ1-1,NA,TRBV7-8,CASHGGDGTEAFF,TGTGCCAGCCATGGCGGGGATGGCACTGAAGCTTTCTTT
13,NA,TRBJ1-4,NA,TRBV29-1,CSVRPSRNEKLFF,TGCAGCGTTAGACCTTCGAGAAATGAAAAACTGTTTTTT
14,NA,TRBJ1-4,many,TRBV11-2,CASSLGITNEKLFF,TGTGCCAGCAGCTTGGGGATAACTAATGAAAAACTGTTTTTT
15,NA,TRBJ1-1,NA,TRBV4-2,CASSHYLRGNTEAFF,TGTGCCAGCAGCCACTACCTGCGGGGGAACACTGAAGCTTTCTTT
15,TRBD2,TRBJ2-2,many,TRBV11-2,CASSLSGSLTGELFF,TGTGCCAGCAGCCTTAGCGGGAGCCTCACCGGGGAGCTGTTTTTT
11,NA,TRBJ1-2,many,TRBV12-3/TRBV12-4,CASSVERGYTF,TGTGCCAGCAGTGTGGAGAGGGGCTACACCTTC
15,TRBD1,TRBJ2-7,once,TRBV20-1,CSARERDRDTYEQYF,TGCAGTGCTAGGGAAAGGGACAGGGACACCTACGAGCAGTACTTC
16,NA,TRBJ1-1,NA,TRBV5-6,CASSLADFGMNTEAFF,TGTGCCAGCAGCTTGGCGGATTTTGGGATGAACACTGAAGCTTTCTTT
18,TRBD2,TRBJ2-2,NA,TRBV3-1,CASSHGTSGIVDTGELFF,TGTGCCAGCAGCCACGGGACTAGCGGGATAGTAGACACCGGGGAGCTGTTTTTT
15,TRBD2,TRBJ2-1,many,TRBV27,CASSFGREFYNEQFF,TGTGCCAGCAGTTTTGGGCGGGAGTTCTACAATGAGCAGTTCTTC
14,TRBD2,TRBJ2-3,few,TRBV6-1,CASRAGVTADTQYF,TGTGCCAGCAGGGCGGGAGTTACCGCAGATACGCAGTATTTT
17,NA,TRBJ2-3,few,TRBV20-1,CSASLERASLSTDTQYF,TGCAGTGCTAGCCTTGAGAGGGCCTCCCTTAGCACAGATACGCAGTATTTT
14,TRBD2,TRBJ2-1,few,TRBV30,CAWSGGGLGNEQFF,TGTGCCTGGAGTGGGGGGGGTCTGGGCAATGAGCAGTTCTTC
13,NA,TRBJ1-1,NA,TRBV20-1,CSARRGAGTEAFF,TGCAGTGCTCGTCGGGGGGCAGGTACTGAAGCTTTCTTT
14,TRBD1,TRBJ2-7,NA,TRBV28,CASSGRQGTNEQYF,TGTGCCAGCAGTGGGCGACAGGGGACGAACGAGCAGTACTTC
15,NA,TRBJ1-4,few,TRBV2,CASTNLGGRNEKLFF,TGTGCCAGCACCAACCTGGGAGGTCGGAATGAAAAACTGTTTTTT
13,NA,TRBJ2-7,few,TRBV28,CASSLGSSYEQYF,TGTGCCAGCAGTCTCGGTTCCTCCTACGAGCAGTACTTC